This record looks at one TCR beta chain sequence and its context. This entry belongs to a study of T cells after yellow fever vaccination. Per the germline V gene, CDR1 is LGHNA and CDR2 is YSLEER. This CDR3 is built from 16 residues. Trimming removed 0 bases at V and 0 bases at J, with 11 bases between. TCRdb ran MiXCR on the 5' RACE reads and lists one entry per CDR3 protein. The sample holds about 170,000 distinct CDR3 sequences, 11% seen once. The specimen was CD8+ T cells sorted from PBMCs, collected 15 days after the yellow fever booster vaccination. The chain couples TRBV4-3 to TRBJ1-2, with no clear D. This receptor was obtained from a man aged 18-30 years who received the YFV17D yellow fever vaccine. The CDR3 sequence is CASSQDDSGTNYGYTF. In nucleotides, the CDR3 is TGCGCCAGCAGCCAAGATGATTCAGGAACTAACTATGGCTACACCTTC.